This T cell receptor beta chain was documented in a study of human T cells and chemical hapten exposure. As handled by the study authors: Sample-level TCR yields exhibited a median of approximately 88,000, with a range of roughly 20,000 to 690,600. MiXCR was run by TCRdb on the RACE reads, yielding one entry per CDR3 protein. TCRdb, not the original authors, processed these V and J calls. The sample holds around 50,000 distinct CDR3 sequences, 9.3% seen once. V was pared by 1 base and J by 3 bases, with 12 bases between. The germline V gene encodes CDR1 SGHTA and CDR2 FQGNSA. The CDR3 loop spans 15 amino acids. General observations from the study: TCRs exceeding a frequency of 1 in 1000 stayed unchanged under DPC sensitization.

This clonotype was recorded at least ten times. Its antigen is as yet unknown. Noted time point: patch test 1, 2 weeks after DPC sensitization. As to treatment: therapeutic diphenylcyclopropenone sensitization with weekly scalp DPC. Venepuncture was done earlier than the placement of each patch test. Donors were 18 to 70-year-old alopecia patients suitable for DPC. The source was whole blood, collected in connection with sensitization to the hapten diphenylcyclopropenone (DPC). V is TRBV7-2 and J is TRBJ1-2; tentative D call: TRBD1 (6 bases). The origin of this receptor is a woman between 45 and 60 years old with alopecia areata. Some clones in this sample may be carry-over from other donors' samples. For the CDR3, the DNA is TGTGCCAGCAGCTTAGTCCTCGCAGGGGACTATGGCTACACCTTC. Translating it yields CASSLVLAGDYGYTF.